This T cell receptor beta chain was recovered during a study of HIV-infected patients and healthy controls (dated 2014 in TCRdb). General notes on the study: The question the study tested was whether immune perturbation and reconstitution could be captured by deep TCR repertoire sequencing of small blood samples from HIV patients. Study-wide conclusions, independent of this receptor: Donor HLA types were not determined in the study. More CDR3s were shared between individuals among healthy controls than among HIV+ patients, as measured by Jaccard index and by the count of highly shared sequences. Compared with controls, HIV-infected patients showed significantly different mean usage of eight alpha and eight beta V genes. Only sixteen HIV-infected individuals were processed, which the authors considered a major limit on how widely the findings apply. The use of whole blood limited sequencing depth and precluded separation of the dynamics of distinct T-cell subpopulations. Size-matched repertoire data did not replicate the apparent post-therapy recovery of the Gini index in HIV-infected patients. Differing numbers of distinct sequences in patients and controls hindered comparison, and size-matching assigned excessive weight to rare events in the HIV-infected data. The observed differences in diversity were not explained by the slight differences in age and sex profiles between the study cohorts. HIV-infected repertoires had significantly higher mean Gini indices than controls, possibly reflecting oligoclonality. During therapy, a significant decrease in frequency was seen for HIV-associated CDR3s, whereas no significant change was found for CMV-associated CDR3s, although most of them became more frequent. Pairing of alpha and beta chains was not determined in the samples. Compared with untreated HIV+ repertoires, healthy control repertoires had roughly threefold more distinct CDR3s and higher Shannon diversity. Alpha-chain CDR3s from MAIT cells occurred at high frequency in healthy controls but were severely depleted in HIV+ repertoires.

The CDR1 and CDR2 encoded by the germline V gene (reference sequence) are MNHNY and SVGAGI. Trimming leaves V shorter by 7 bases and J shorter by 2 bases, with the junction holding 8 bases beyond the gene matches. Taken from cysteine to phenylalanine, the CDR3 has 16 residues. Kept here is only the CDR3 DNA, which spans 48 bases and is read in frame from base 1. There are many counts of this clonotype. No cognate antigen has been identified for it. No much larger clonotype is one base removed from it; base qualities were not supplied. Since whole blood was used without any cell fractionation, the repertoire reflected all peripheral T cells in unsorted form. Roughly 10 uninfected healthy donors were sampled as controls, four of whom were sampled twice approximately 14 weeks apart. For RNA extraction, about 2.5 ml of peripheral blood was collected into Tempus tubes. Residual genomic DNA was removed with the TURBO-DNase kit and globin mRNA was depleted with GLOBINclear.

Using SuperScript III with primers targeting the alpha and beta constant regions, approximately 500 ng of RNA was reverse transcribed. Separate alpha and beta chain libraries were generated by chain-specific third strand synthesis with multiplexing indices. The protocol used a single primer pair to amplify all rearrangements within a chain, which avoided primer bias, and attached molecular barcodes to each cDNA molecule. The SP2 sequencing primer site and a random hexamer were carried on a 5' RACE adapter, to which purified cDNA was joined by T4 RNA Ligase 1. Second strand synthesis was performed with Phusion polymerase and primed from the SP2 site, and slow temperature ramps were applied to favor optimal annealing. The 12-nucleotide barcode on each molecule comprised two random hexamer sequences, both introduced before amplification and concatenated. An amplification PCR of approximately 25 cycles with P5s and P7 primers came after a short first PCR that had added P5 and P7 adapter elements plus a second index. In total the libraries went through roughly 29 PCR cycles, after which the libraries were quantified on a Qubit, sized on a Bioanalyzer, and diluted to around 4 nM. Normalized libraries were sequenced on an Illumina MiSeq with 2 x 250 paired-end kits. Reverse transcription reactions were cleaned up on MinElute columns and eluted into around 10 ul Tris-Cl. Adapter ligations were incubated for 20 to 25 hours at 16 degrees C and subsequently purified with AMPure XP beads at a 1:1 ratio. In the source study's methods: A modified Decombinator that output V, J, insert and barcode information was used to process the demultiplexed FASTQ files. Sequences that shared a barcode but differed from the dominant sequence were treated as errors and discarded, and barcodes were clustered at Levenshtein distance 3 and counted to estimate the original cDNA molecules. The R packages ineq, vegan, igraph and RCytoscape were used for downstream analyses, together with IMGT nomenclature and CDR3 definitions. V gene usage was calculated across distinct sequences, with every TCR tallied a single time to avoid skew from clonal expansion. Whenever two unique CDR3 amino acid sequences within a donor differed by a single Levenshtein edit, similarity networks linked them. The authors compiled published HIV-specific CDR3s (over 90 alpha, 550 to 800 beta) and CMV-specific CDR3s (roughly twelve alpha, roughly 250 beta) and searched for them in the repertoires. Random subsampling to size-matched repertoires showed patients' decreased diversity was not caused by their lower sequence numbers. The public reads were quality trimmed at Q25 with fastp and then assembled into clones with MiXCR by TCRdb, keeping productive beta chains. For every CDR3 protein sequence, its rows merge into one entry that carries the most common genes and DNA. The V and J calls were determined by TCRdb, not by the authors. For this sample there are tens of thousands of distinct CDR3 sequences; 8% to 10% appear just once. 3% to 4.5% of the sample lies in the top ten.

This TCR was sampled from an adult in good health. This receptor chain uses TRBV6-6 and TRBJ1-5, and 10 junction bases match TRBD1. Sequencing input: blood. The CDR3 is CASKTGGAVGNQPQHF. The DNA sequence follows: TGTGCCAGCAAGACAGGGGGCGCGGTCGGCAATCAGCCCCAGCATTTT.